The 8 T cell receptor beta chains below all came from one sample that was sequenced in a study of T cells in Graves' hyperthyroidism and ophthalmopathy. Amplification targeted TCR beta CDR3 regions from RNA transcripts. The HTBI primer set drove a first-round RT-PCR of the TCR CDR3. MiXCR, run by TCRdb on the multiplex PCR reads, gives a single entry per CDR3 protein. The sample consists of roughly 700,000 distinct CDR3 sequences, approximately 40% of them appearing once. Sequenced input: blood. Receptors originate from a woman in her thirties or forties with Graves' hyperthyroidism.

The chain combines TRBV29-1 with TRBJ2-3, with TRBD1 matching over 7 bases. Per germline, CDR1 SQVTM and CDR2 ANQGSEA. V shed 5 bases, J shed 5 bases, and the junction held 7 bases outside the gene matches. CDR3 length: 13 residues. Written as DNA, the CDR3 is TGCAGCGTTAGTCCGGGACAGCTAGATACGCAGTATTTT. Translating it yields CSVSPGQLDTQYF.

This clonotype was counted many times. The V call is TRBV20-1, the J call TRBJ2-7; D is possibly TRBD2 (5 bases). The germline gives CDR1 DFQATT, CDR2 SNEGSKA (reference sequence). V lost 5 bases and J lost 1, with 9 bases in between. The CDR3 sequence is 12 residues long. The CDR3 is CSAHGLSYEQYF. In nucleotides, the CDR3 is TGCAGTGCTCACGGACTTTCCTACGAGCAGTACTTC.

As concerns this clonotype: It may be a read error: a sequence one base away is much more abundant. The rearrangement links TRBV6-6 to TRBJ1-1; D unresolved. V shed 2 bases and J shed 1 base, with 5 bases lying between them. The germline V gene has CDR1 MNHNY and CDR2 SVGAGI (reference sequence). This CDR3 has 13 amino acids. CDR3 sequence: CASSYRTNTEAFF. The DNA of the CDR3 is TGTGCCAGCAGTTACAGGACGAACACTGAAGCTTTCTTT.

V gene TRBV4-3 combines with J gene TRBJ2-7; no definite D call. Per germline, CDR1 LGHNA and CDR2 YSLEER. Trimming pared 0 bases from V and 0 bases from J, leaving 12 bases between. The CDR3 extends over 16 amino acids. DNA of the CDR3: TGCGCCAGCAGCCAAGAGCAACCGCCAAGCTCCTACGAGCAGTACTTC. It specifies CASSQEQPPSSYEQYF.

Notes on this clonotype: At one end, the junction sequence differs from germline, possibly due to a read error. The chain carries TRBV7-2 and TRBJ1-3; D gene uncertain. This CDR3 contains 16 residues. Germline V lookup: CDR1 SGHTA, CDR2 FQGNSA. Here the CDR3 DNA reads TGCGCCAGCAGCTCAAGTACGACCAACTCTGGAAACACCATATATTTT. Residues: CASSSSTTNSGNTIYF.

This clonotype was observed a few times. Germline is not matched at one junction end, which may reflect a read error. CDR3 coding DNA: TGTGCCAGCAGTCCCTCCTACTCTGGAAACACCATATATTTT. It translates to CASSPSYSGNTIYF. This chain links TRBV10-3 with TRBJ1-3; D remains unclear. The CDR3 extends over 14 amino acids. From germline, CDR1 is ENHRY and CDR2 SYGVKD.

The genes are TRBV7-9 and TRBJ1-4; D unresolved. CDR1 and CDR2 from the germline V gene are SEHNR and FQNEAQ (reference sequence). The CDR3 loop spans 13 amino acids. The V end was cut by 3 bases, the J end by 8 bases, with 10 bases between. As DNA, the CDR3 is TGTGCCAGCAGCTTCAGCAGGTCGGAAAAACTGTTTTTT. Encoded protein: CASSFSRSEKLFF.

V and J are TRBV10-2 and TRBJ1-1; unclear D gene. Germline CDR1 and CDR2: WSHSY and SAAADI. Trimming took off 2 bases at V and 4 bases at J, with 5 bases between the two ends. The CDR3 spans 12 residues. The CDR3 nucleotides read TGCGCCAGCAGTGAGACACTCACTGAAGCTTTCTTT. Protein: CASSETLTEAFF.